These T cell receptor beta chains were read from a single sample in a study of cytomegalovirus exposure and HLA in healthy donors. Produced via immunoSEQ multiplex PCR; TCRdb's table is partial and in-frame only. The sample has 170,000 or so clones; almost 85% are singletons. Input material: PBMCs. These receptors were obtained from a girl aged 10 to 17 in good health and CMV-seropositive. Both conserved end residues are part of each CDR3. D genes are given only for firm matches. Clone size is stated in some rows and not others, as once, few, many or a class when expanded.

D,V,size,J,CDR3,DNA
-,TRBV9,-,TRBJ2-3,CASSARDFRTDTQYF,TGTGCCAGCAGCGCCCGGGACTTCCGCACAGATACGCAGTATTTT
TRBD1,TRBV7-9,-,TRBJ1-1,CASRPGGTEAFF,TGTGCCAGCAGGCCAGGGGGGACTGAAGCTTTCTTT
-,TRBV6-1,once,TRBJ1-5,CASSERRVGNQPQHF,TGTGCCAGCAGTGAACGCAGGGTGGGCAATCAGCCCCAGCATTTT
TRBD1,TRBV14,-,TRBJ2-5,CASSRTGDHETQYF,TGTGCCAGCAGCCGGACAGGGGATCATGAGACCCAGTACTTC
-,TRBV7-2,-,TRBJ1-5,CASSYRGNQPQHF,TGTGCCAGCAGCTACAGGGGCAATCAGCCCCAGCATTTT
-,TRBV18,-,TRBJ1-1,CASSPNPDSTEAFF,TGTGCCAGCTCACCAAACCCGGACAGCACTGAAGCTTTCTTT
-,TRBV9,-,TRBJ1-3,CASSVEAGSGNTIYF,TGTGCCAGCAGCGTAGAGGCAGGCTCTGGAAACACCATATATTTT
-,TRBV11-3,-,TRBJ2-7,CASSSANRLGASYEQYF,TGTGCCAGCAGCTCCGCGAACAGGTTGGGCGCCTCCTACGAGCAGTACTTC
-,TRBV6-4,few,TRBJ2-3,CASSDRGVPDTQYF,TGTGCCAGCAGTGATCGCGGGGTCCCAGATACGCAGTATTTT
TRBD2,TRBV6-1,-,TRBJ2-7,CASSGLAGSYEQYF,TGTGCCAGCAGTGGACTAGCGGGCTCCTACGAGCAGTACTTC
-,TRBV10-2,-,TRBJ1-5,CASRDSASQPQHF,TGCGCCAGCAGGGACAGTGCAAGCCAGCCCCAGCATTTT
-,TRBV5-1,-,TRBJ2-3,CASSPLGGQSTPNTQYF,TGCGCCAGCAGCCCCTTGGGGGGACAGTCCACCCCTAATACGCAGTATTTT
-,TRBV11-3,-,TRBJ2-7,CASSLGGTASYEQYF,TGTGCCAGCAGCTTAGGCGGGACAGCTTCCTACGAGCAGTACTTC
TRBD1,TRBV27,-,TRBJ1-1,CASSAYRGEYSEAFF,TGTGCCAGCAGTGCCTACAGGGGGGAGTACTCTGAAGCTTTCTTT
TRBD1,TRBV9,-,TRBJ2-3,CASTRTGGAVDTQYF,TGTGCCAGCACCAGGACAGGGGGCGCGGTAGATACGCAGTATTTT
-,TRBV12-5,-,TRBJ1-6,CASGLNSPLHF,TGTGCTAGTGGTCTAAATTCACCCCTCCACTTT
TRBD1,TRBV7-9,-,TRBJ1-5,CASSSEQGAYQPQHF,TGTGCCAGCAGCTCAGAACAGGGGGCGTATCAGCCCCAGCATTTT
-,TRBV4-1,once,TRBJ2-1,CASSQGGQLSYNEQFF,TGCGCCAGCAGCCAGGGAGGACAACTCTCCTACAATGAGCAGTTCTTC
TRBD2,TRBV12-5,-,TRBJ2-2,CASWGGTGELFF,TGTGCTAGTTGGGGGGGAACCGGGGAGCTGTTTTTT
-,TRBV15,-,TRBJ2-2,CAILAGNTGELFF,TGTGCCATCCTGGCTGGGAACACCGGGGAGCTGTTTTTT
TRBD1,TRBV2,-,TRBJ2-5,CASRGTGRGKYQETQYF,TGTGCCAGCAGGGGGACAGGGAGGGGGAAGTACCAAGAGACCCAGTACTTC
-,TRBV5-4,-,TRBJ1-1,CASSQTELNTEAFF,TGTGCCAGCAGCCAGACAGAATTGAACACTGAAGCTTTCTTT
-,TRBV6-4,once,TRBJ1-2,CASMVEGGLGYGYTF,TGTGCCAGCATGGTAGAGGGTGGCCTCGGCTATGGCTACACCTTC
TRBD1,TRBV14,-,TRBJ2-7,CASSQRSRGSYEQYF,TGTGCCAGCAGCCAAAGGTCCAGGGGGTCCTACGAGCAGTACTTC
TRBD1,TRBV9,-,TRBJ1-2,CASSAGGGLGYTF,TGTGCCAGCAGCGCAGGGGGCGGCCTTGGCTACACCTTC
-,TRBV29-1,many,TRBJ1-2,CSVELGAPGYTF,TGCAGCGTTGAATTGGGGGCCCCTGGCTACACCTTC
TRBD1,TRBV7-6,-,TRBJ1-2,CASSLVAFGDSNYGYTF,TGTGCCAGCAGCTTAGTAGCGTTCGGGGACAGCAACTATGGCTACACCTTC
-,TRBV14,-,TRBJ1-4,CASSQRGGTQPEKLFF,TGTGCCAGCAGCCAACGGGGGGGGACTCAACCAGAAAAACTGTTTTTT
-,TRBV7-9,-,TRBJ1-1,CASSLVGQGNTEAFF,TGTGCCAGCAGCTTAGTCGGGCAGGGCAACACTGAAGCTTTCTTT
-,TRBV27,once,TRBJ2-5,CASTTLGGQETQYF,TGTGCCAGCACCACCCTAGGGGGCCAAGAGACCCAGTACTTC
-,TRBV9,-,TRBJ1-1,CASSETGLQLTEAFF,TGTGCCAGCAGCGAGACAGGTCTCCAACTCACTGAAGCTTTCTTT
TRBD2,TRBV9,-,TRBJ2-3,CASSDQRGGTDTQYF,TGTGCCAGCAGCGACCAGCGGGGGGGGACAGATACGCAGTATTTT
TRBD1,TRBV9,-,TRBJ1-6,CASSVGTGFNSPLHF,TGTGCCAGCAGCGTAGGGACAGGGTTCAATTCACCCCTCCACTTT
-,TRBV11-2,-,TRBJ1-3,CASTTGGGNTIYF,TGTGCCAGCACCACGGGGGGTGGAAACACCATATATTTT
-,TRBV2,-,TRBJ1-1,CASRNGGYTEAFF,TGTGCCAGCAGAAACGGGGGGTACACTGAAGCTTTCTTT
TRBD1,TRBV9,-,TRBJ1-2,CASSVAAGQPHLAYGYTF,TGTGCCAGCAGCGTAGCCGCGGGACAGCCCCATCTCGCCTATGGCTACACCTTC
-,TRBV6-5,-,TRBJ1-1,CASSDIRGGTEAFF,TGTGCCAGCAGTGATATTCGGGGAGGAACTGAAGCTTTCTTT
TRBD2,TRBV9,once,TRBJ2-3,CASSGVAGPSSDTQYF,TGTGCCAGCAGCGGGGTAGCGGGCCCATCGTCAGATACGCAGTATTTT
TRBD1,TRBV27,-,TRBJ1-2,CASSLSNTGGAGYTF,TGTGCCAGCAGTTTATCCAATACAGGGGGCGCAGGCTACACCTTC
-,TRBV15,-,TRBJ1-3,CATSRPDSSGNTIYF,TGTGCCACCAGCAGACCAGACAGCTCTGGAAACACCATATATTTT
-,TRBV5-5,-,TRBJ2-7,CASSFDRTPYEQYF,TGTGCCAGCAGCTTTGACAGGACCCCCTACGAGCAGTACTTC
-,TRBV11-3,once,TRBJ2-7,CASSELNEQYF,TGTGCCAGCAGCGAGCTAAACGAGCAGTACTTC
TRBD1,TRBV5-1,once,TRBJ2-1,CASSFGQGSYNEQFF,TGCGCCAGCAGCTTCGGACAGGGGTCATACAATGAGCAGTTCTTC
TRBD1,TRBV6-6,-,TRBJ1-1,CATDPWVDRVATEAFF,TGTGCCACCGACCCGTGGGTGGACAGGGTGGCGACTGAAGCTTTCTTT
TRBD1,TRBV30,-,TRBJ1-1,CAWSARQGGTEAFF,TGTGCCTGGAGTGCTCGACAGGGCGGAACTGAAGCTTTCTTT
-,TRBV27,-,TRBJ1-1,CASSLRANTEAFF,TGTGCCAGCAGTTTAAGAGCGAACACTGAAGCTTTCTTT
TRBD1,TRBV2,-,TRBJ2-2,CASKGQRNTGELFF,TGTGCCAGCAAGGGACAGAGGAACACCGGGGAGCTGTTTTTT
-,TRBV6-1,-,TRBJ2-1,CASSVSSGTSRDEQFF,TGTGCCAGCAGTGTTTCGTCCGGGACTTCGAGAGATGAGCAGTTCTTC
-,TRBV2,-,TRBJ2-7,CASSGTPSSYEQYF,TGTGCCAGCAGTGGGACACCGAGCTCCTACGAGCAGTACTTC
-,TRBV5-6,-,TRBJ2-1,CASSLGGRLNEQFF,TGTGCCAGCTCATTGGGGGGGCGCCTCAATGAGCAGTTCTTC
TRBD1,TRBV15,-,TRBJ1-1,CATSQDRGDTEAFF,TGTGCCACCAGCCAGGACAGGGGGGACACTGAAGCTTTCTTT
-,TRBV5-5,-,TRBJ2-3,CASSPERRERTDTQYF,TGTGCCAGCAGCCCCGAGAGGAGGGAAAGGACAGATACGCAGTATTTT
TRBD1,TRBV29-1,-,TRBJ2-1,CSVEGLFSGDRASSYNEQFF,TGCAGCGTTGAAGGTCTTTTTAGTGGGGACAGGGCGAGCTCCTACAATGAGCAGTTCTTC
-,TRBV5-4,-,TRBJ1-2,CASSLGGRADYGYTF,TGTGCCAGCAGCTTGGGGGGGCGCGCGGACTATGGCTACACCTTC
TRBD1,TRBV6-1,-,TRBJ1-2,CASSEGTGFNYGYTF,TGTGCTAGCAGTGAAGGGACAGGTTTTAACTATGGCTACACCTTC
-,TRBV5-6,-,TRBJ1-1,CASSRAGGNTEAFF,TGTGCCAGCAGCCGGGCGGGGGGGAACACTGAAGCTTTCTTT
TRBD1,TRBV27,-,TRBJ1-1,CASSIRQGVPAGTEAFF,TGTGCCAGCAGTATTCGACAGGGGGTTCCGGCTGGGACTGAAGCTTTCTTT